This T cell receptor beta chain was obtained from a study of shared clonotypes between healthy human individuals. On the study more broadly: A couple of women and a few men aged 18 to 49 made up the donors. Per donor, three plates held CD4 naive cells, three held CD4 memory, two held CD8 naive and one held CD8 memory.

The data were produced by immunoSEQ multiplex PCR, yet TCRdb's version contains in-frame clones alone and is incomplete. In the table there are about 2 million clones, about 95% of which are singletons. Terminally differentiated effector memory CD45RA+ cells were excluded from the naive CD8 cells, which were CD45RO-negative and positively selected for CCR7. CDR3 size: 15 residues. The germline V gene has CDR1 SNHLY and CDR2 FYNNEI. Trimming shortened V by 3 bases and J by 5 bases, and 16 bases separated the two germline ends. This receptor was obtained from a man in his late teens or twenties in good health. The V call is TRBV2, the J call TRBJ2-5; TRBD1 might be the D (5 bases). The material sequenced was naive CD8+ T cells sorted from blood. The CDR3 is CASSEPRVMGETQYF. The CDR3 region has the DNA TGTGCCAGCAGTGAGCCCAGGGTAATGGGCGAGACCCAGTACTTC. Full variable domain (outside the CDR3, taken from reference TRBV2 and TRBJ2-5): EPEVTQTPSHQVTQMGQEVILRCVPISNHLYFYWYRQILGQKVEFLVSFYNNEISEKSEIFDDQFSVERPDGSNFTLKIRSTKLEDSAMYFCASSEPRVMGETQYFGPGTRLLVL.